The 19 T cell receptor beta chains below come from one sample, sequenced in a study of spatial heterogeneity in lung cancer. One entry per CDR3 protein, called by TCRdb with MiXCR from the 5' RACE reads. The repertoire holds 40,000 to 45,000 distinct CDR3 sequences, around 15% seen once, with 55% to 70% in the top ten. Time point: sample taken at primary tumor resection. This material consisted of PBMCs, taken at surgery. The origin of the receptors is a male donor with early-stage non-small cell lung cancer.

This clonotype has at least ten counts. The CDR3 DNA sequence: TGTGCCAGCAGCCCAGCCGGGGCGCTAGGGGAGACCCAGTACTTC. Translating gives CASSPAGALGETQYF. The rearrangement joins TRBV11-2 to TRBJ2-5; TRBD1 or TRBD2 may be the D gene (5 bases each). V was trimmed by 5 bases and J by 5 bases, leaving 18 bases between them. Per germline, CDR1 SGHAT and CDR2 FQNNGV. This CDR3 spans 15 amino acids.

This clonotype was observed at least ten times. V and J are TRBV5-1 and TRBJ1-3; 8 positions match TRBD1. Germline loops: CDR1 SGHRS, CDR2 YFSETQ. Trimming removed 6 bases from V and 1 base from J; junction bases left unmatched: 6. The CDR3 loop spans 15 amino acids. The CDR3 sequence is CASTTTGASGNTIYF. The CDR3 DNA is TGCGCCAGCACAACGACAGGGGCATCTGGAAACACCATATATTTT.

The rearrangement links TRBV5-1 to TRBJ2-7, with TRBD2 matching over 9 bases. Germline V gene sequence: CDR1 SGHRS, CDR2 YFSETQ. CDR3 length: 16 residues. The trim removed 0 bases at V and 4 bases at J, leaving 8 bases unmatched. CDR3 in DNA: TGCGCCAGCAGCTTGGTCCCGCTGGCGGGGGGGTACGAGCAGTACTTC. Protein product: CASSLVPLAGGYEQYF.

Only a few counts were recorded for this clonotype. V and J are TRBV2 and TRBJ1-1; D gene unclear. Germline V gene sequence: CDR1 SNHLY, CDR2 FYNNEI. The CDR3 covers 15 residues. The germline V and J ends were trimmed by 6 bases and 3 bases, with 17 bases remaining between them. CDR3 sequence (DNA): TGTGCCAGCAGAGCCTCCGAAGGGATGGACACTGAAGCTTTCTTT. This translates into CASRASEGMDTEAFF.

This clonotype was detected ten times or more. The chain carries TRBV5-1 and TRBJ2-3, with D perhaps given as TRBD1 or TRBD2 (5 bases each). This CDR3 region has 15 residues. Trimming stripped 2 bases from V and 4 bases from J, with 14 bases between. Per germline, CDR1 SGHRS and CDR2 YFSETQ. The CDR3 here is CASSFSGTEADTQYF. For the CDR3, the DNA is TGCGCCAGCAGCTTCTCCGGGACGGAGGCAGATACGCAGTATTTT.

This rearrangement joins TRBV4-1 to TRBJ1-1; D possibly corresponds to TRBD1 (6 bases). The CDR3 spans 17 residues. V lost 4 bases and J lost 2, with 20 bases in between. Germline lookup yields CDR1 MGHRA and CDR2 YSYEKL. The CDR3 sequence: CASSPPWGGSRNTEAFF. CDR3 DNA: TGCGCCAGCAGCCCCCCCTGGGGGGGCAGCCGTAACACTGAAGCTTTCTTT.

This clonotype was counted many times. The rearrangement uses TRBV28 and TRBJ1-2; unclear D gene. In germline, CDR1 is MDHEN, CDR2 SYDVKM. The CDR3 runs 15 residues. Trimming removed 3 bases from V and 4 bases from J, with 15 bases in between. CDR3 coding DNA: TGTGCCAGCAGTTTCACCCCATCGGGATTCTATGGCTACACCTTC. As protein: CASSFTPSGFYGYTF.

This chain joins TRBV2 and TRBJ2-1; D is perhaps TRBD2 (6 bases). Germline CDR1 and CDR2: SNHLY and FYNNEI. V gave up 6 bases and J gave up 1 base, with 10 bases separating them. This CDR3 has 14 residues. Here the CDR3 DNA reads TGTGCCAGCAGGGGACTTCTTTCCTACAATGAGCAGTTCTTC. Translating gives CASRGLLSYNEQFF.

This clonotype was counted only a few times. The rearrangement joins TRBV28 to TRBJ1-2, with TRBD1 identical over 7 bases. The ends lost 10 bases at V and 8 bases at J; junction bases unmatched: 19. The CDR3 length is 15 residues. Germline-derived CDR1 and CDR2 are MDHEN and SYDVKM. This chain's CDR3 is CATRGDRNYWVGYTF. CDR3 bases: TGTGCCACCCGTGGGGACAGAAATTATTGGGTCGGCTACACCTTC.

This clonotype was picked up a small number of times. The rearrangement uses TRBV2 and TRBJ1-5; D is ambiguous. The germline V gene encodes CDR1 SNHLY and CDR2 FYNNEI. This CDR3 has 15 amino acids. V was clipped by 8 bases and J by 3 bases, with 17 bases between them. The CDR3 region is CASYPGLPPNQPQHF. The DNA of the CDR3 is TGTGCCAGCTACCCCGGACTCCCCCCCAATCAGCCCCAGCATTTT.

The chain employs TRBV14 and TRBJ2-1, with a weak D call TRBD1 (6 bases). The CDR3 is 16 amino acids. V lost 1 base to trimming and J lost 0 bases, with 10 bases between them. Germline V gene sequence: CDR1 SGHDN, CDR2 FVKESK. CDR3 DNA sequence: TGTGCCAGCAGCCAAGGACAGGTCATCTCCTACAATGAGCAGTTCTTC. Translation: CASSQGQVISYNEQFF.

This clonotype has a handful of counts. The chain links TRBV20-1 to TRBJ2-7, with no clear D. Germline V gene data show CDR1 as DFQATT and CDR2 as SNEGSKA (reference sequence). V was trimmed by 0 bases and J by 4 bases, leaving 16 bases between them. The CDR3 is made up of 15 amino acids. Here the CDR3 reads CSAREVTGFRYEQYF. Here the CDR3 DNA reads TGCAGTGCTAGAGAAGTAACTGGGTTCAGGTACGAGCAGTACTTC.

CDR3 residues: CATWEGIQYF. In DNA, the CDR3 is TGTGCCACCTGGGAGGGCATTCAGTACTTC. The chain carries TRBV6-6 and TRBJ2-4; 7 bases align to TRBD2. The CDR3 is 10 amino acids. Germline V lookup: CDR1 MNHNY, CDR2 SVGAGI (reference sequence). V dropped 10 bases and J dropped 9; count of bases not matched to a gene: 3.

This clonotype was seen repeatedly, ten times or more. The chain combines TRBV28 with TRBJ1-3, with 8 positions matching TRBD1. The CDR3 is 13 amino acids. Germline V CDR1 and CDR2: MDHEN, SYDVKM. The V gene end was trimmed by 2 bases and the J gene end by 9 bases; junction bases not matched to a gene: 3. In nucleotides, the CDR3 is TGTGCCAGCAGTTTAGGGACAGGCTTCACCATATATTTT. This sequence encodes CASSLGTGFTIYF.

This clonotype was seen ten or more times. CDR3 DNA: TGTGCCAGCAGCTCCGGACCATTTAGCACAGATACGCAGTATTTT. Translation: CASSSGPFSTDTQYF. The V call is TRBV7-9, the J call TRBJ2-3, with unresolved D. The length of the CDR3 is 15 residues. The V gene's germline CDR1 is SEHNR and CDR2 FQNEAQ (reference sequence). V lost 4 bases, J lost 0 bases, and 11 bases lay in between.

The CDR3 nucleotides read TGCGCCAGCAGCTTGGATAGTCGGGACAGCTACCTCTATGGCTACACCTTC. Translation: CASSLDSRDSYLYGYTF. The chain uses TRBV5-1 and TRBJ1-2; TRBD1 matches at 7 bases. The CDR3 is 17 residues long. The V and J ends lost 0 bases and 4 bases, in that order; junction bases with no gene match: 12. Germline-derived CDR1 and CDR2 are SGHRS and YFSETQ.

This chain links TRBV27 with TRBJ1-1; D remains unclear. V was trimmed by 7 bases and J by 7 bases, leaving 19 bases between them. The CDR3 runs 14 residues. CDR1 is MNHEY, CDR2 SMNVEV, per germline (reference sequence). The CDR3 DNA is TGTGCCAGCAACCACCGGGCTCCGGGCAGTGAAGCTTTCTTT. Translating gives CASNHRAPGSEAFF.

This clonotype was observed a handful of times. The chain joins TRBV7-6 to TRBJ2-1; no definite D call. The V and J ends lost 5 bases and 8 bases respectively, with 13 bases between them. Germline CDR1 SGHVS, CDR2 FNYEAQ. The CDR3 is 13 amino acids. The CDR3 nucleotides read TGTGCCAGCAGCCTGGAATCTTATCATGAGCAGTTCTTC. It codes for CASSLESYHEQFF.

This clonotype was seen ten or more times. The junction and the germline gene differ at one end; a read error may be behind it. The chain couples TRBV20-1 to TRBJ1-3; D is unresolved. This CDR3 contains 10 residues. Germline assignment: CDR1 DFQATT and CDR2 SNEGSKA (reference sequence). This CDR3 is CSASGNTIYF. The CDR3 nucleotides read TGCAGCGCTAGTGGAAACACCATATATTTT.